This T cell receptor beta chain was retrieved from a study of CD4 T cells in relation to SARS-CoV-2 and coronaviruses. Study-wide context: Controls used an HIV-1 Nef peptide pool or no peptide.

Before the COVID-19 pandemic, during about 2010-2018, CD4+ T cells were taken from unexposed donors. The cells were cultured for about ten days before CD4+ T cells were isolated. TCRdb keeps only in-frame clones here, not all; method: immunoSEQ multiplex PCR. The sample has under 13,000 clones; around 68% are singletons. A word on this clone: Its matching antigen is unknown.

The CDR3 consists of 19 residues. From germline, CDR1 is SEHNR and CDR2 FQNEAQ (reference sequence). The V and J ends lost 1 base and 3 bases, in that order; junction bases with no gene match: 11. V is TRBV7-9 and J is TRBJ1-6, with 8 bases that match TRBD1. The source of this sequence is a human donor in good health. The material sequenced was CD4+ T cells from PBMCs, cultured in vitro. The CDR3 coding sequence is TGTGCCAGCAGCTTAGTCAGGCCAGGGGGCCCACTCTATAATTCACCCCTCCACTTT. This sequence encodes CASSLVRPGGPLYNSPLHF.